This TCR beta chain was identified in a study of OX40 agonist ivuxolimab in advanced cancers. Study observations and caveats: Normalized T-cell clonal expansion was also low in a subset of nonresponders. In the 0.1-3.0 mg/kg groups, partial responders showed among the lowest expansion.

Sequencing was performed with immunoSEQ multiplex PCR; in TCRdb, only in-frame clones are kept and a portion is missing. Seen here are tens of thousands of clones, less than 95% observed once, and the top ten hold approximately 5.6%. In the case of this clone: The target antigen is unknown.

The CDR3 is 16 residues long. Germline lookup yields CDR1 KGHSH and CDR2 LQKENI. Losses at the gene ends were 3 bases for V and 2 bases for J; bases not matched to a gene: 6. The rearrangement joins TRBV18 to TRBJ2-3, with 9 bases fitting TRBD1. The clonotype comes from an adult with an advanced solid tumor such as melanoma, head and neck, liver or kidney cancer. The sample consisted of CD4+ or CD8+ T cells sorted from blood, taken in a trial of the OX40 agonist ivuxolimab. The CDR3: CASSPLGQGTTDTQYF. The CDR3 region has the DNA TGTGCCAGCTCACCCCTCGGACAGGGGACCACAGATACGCAGTATTTT.